This T cell receptor (beta chain) was found in a study of T cells in Graves' hyperthyroidism and ophthalmopathy. Study-wide points: The model identified upcoming ophthalmopathy a median about six months ahead of onset.

TCR beta CDR3 sequences were amplified from RNA transcripts. The HTBI primer set served for first-round RT-PCR of the TCR CDR3. Using its own MiXCR run on the multiplex PCR reads, TCRdb lists one record per CDR3 protein. The table has 300,000 to 450,000 distinct CDR3 sequences, more than 11% seen once; the top ten hold about 10%. This clonotype has a handful of counts. Its matching antigen is unknown. Germline V gives CDR1 MGHDK, CDR2 SYGVNS. V was pared by 7 bases and J by 5 bases, with 15 bases between. The CDR3 contains 13 residues. The clonotype originates from an older woman with Graves' hyperthyroidism. The chain is built from TRBV25-1 and TRBJ2-7; D may be TRBD1 or TRBD2 (5 bases each). What was sequenced was blood. CDR3: CASTRDPSNEQYF. The CDR3 coding sequence is TGTGCCAGCACCCGGGACCCTTCAAACGAGCAGTACTTC.